This T cell receptor (beta chain) appears in the sequencing data of a study of T cells in Graves' hyperthyroidism and ophthalmopathy. Amplification of TCR beta CDR3 regions was performed using RNA transcripts as template. The HTBI primer set drove a first-round RT-PCR of the TCR CDR3. TCRdb re-analysed the multiplex PCR reads in MiXCR, keeping a single row per CDR3 protein. The sample records roughly 100,000 distinct CDR3 sequences, 47% being singletons. Germline V gene data show CDR1 as SGHRS and CDR2 as YFSETQ. The CDR3 contains 14 residues. J lost 6 bases, V lost 5 bases, and 9 bases had no gene match.

The TCR originated in a man aged 40-55 years with Graves' hyperthyroidism. The sample was blood. V and J are TRBV5-1 and TRBJ2-3, with TRBD1 identical over 7 bases. This CDR3 reads CASSSGTADDTQYF. The CDR3 region has the DNA TGCGCCAGCAGTTCCGGGACAGCGGACGATACGCAGTATTTT.